Described below is a single T cell receptor (beta chain) sequence and its context. Its matching antigen is unknown. This entry is derived from a study of read filtering for tumor transcriptome and immune sequencing. Whole-study context: Per sample, TCR-region reads ranged about 4.05 to 11 million by IR-seq, roughly 85 to 1273 by RNA-seq. Study-wide findings and caveats: This fraction held mixed bone marrow immune cells after CD138-negative sorting. In IR-seq, single-read clonotypes were about 81.9% of clonotypes but around 3.5% of reads.

Molecular barcoded adaptors covering alpha/delta and beta/gamma chains were used on roughly 400 ng RNA. A single record per CDR3 protein comes from TCRdb applying MiXCR to the reads. The table records about 57,000 distinct CDR3 sequences, about 15% of them present only once. The sequenced sample was a population of CD138-negative cells sorted from bone marrow. The clonotype was recovered from a donor aged 40 or over with multiple myeloma.

CDR3 sequence: CASSPQVGMNTEAFF. The CDR3 DNA reads as TGTGCCAGCAGTCCTCAGGTGGGAATGAACACTGAAGCTTTCTTT. The V and J genes are TRBV28 and TRBJ1-1; D gene ambiguous. The CDR3 length is 15 residues. V was trimmed by 5 bases and J by 0 bases, leaving 13 bases between them. Germline V gene sequence: CDR1 MDHEN, CDR2 SYDVKM.